The 9 T cell receptor beta chains listed next were all sequenced from one sample in a study of vaccination and CD4 T cells after COVID-19. For these TCRs, the target antigens are not known. Treatment of the sample: approximately nine-day PBMC culture with coronavirus spike peptide pools or control peptides (ViraFEST assay). Sequenced with the Oncomine TCR Beta short-read assay was DNA taken from cultured CD4+ T cells. Via MiXCR, TCRdb re-called the PCR reads, giving one row per CDR3 protein. Of roughly 23,000 distinct CDR3 sequences in the sample, approximately 67% were seen once. The source material was CD4+ T cells from blood, cultured in vitro, sampled after SARS-CoV-2 vaccination. The receptors come from a human donor who received a COVID-19 vaccine.

This chain uses TRBV7-9 with TRBJ2-5, with D perhaps matching TRBD1 (5 bases). V lost 1 base to trimming and J lost 7 bases, with 16 bases between them. This CDR3 region has 15 residues. CDR1 and CDR2 from the germline V gene are SEHNR and FQNEAQ (reference sequence). CDR3 loop: CASSLEDRRTGTQYF. In DNA form, the CDR3 reads TGTGCCAGCAGCTTAGAAGACAGACGAACGGGGACCCAGTACTTC.

The chain links TRBV9 to TRBJ1-2; TRBD1 is a possible D gene (5 bases). This CDR3 comprises 12 residues. Germline V CDR1 and CDR2: SGDLS, YYNGEE. With 3 bases removed from V and 5 bases from J, the gap between germline ends came to 8 bases. The CDR3 loop reads CASSAGTYGYTF. CDR3 sequence (DNA): TGTGCCAGCAGCGCCGGGACTTATGGCTACACCTTC.

The sample holds a few counts of this clonotype. DNA of the CDR3: TGTGCCAGCAGCCAGGGCCGGCCCTATAATTCACCCCTCCACTTT. Translation gives CASSQGRPYNSPLHF. The V call is TRBV27, the J call TRBJ1-6; weak D call: TRBD1 (5 bases). This CDR3 region has 15 residues. The germline V and J ends were trimmed by 6 bases and 2 bases, with 11 bases remaining between them. Germline assignment: CDR1 MNHEY and CDR2 SMNVEV (reference sequence).

This chain joins TRBV7-8 and TRBJ1-5; 7 bases line up with TRBD1. This CDR3 region has 15 residues. CDR1 SGHVS and CDR2 FQNEAQ come from the germline V gene. J was trimmed by 6 bases and V by 2 bases; bases with no gene match: 7. The CDR3 DNA sequence: TGTGCCAGCAGCTTAACAGGGGAGCGAGGTCAGCCCCAGCATTTT. This gives the protein CASSLTGERGQPQHF.

The chain recombines TRBV19 with TRBJ2-3; 11 bases fit TRBD2. Germline values: CDR1 LNHDA, CDR2 SQIVND (reference sequence). V shed 6 bases, J shed 2 bases, and the junction held 13 bases outside the gene matches. CDR3 length: 18 residues. The CDR3: CASSPGTSGVRVTDTQYF. The CDR3 nucleotides are TGTGCCAGTAGCCCGGGGACTAGCGGCGTCCGAGTCACAGATACGCAGTATTTT.

This clonotype was seen a handful of times. The V gene is TRBV2, the J gene TRBJ2-2; D might be TRBD1 (6 bases). The CDR3 covers 15 residues. Germline V lookup: CDR1 SNHLY, CDR2 FYNNEI. Trimming took 5 bases from V and 2 from J, leaving 12 bases between them. The CDR3 sequence: CASSIIQGNTGELFF. CDR3 DNA: TGTGCCAGCAGTATCATACAGGGAAACACCGGGGAGCTGTTTTTT.

The J gene is TRBJ1-2, the V gene TRBV6-1, with a tentative D call TRBD1 (5 bases). Germline V CDR1 and CDR2: MNHNS, SASEGT. This CDR3 is 12 amino acids long. V was cut by 4 bases and J by 6 bases, with 9 bases left in between. The CDR3 spells CASSGQTHGYTF. The CDR3 coding sequence is TGTGCCAGCAGTGGACAGACTCATGGCTACACCTTC.

The chain uses TRBV2 and TRBJ2-7; 7 nucleotides agree with TRBD2. The germline V gene encodes CDR1 SNHLY and CDR2 FYNNEI. V lost 6 bases and J lost 0; bases outside the gene matches: 8. The CDR3 consists of 15 residues. The CDR3, as DNA: TGTGCCAGCAGGCCCGACTGGGGGGGCTCCTACGAGCAGTACTTC. This translates into CASRPDWGGSYEQYF.

The chain has TRBV19 and TRBJ2-7; D remains ambiguous. Germline V gene lookup returns CDR1 LNHDA and CDR2 SQIVND (reference sequence). The CDR3 spans 14 residues. V was clipped by 3 bases and J by 7 bases, with 16 bases between them. Here the CDR3 reads CASSIGGAAWEQYF. CDR3 in DNA: TGTGCCAGTAGTATTGGCGGAGCCGCCTGGGAGCAGTACTTC. Drawing the rest from reference TRBV19 and TRBJ2-7, the complete variable domain is DGGITQSPKYLFRKEGQNVTLSCEQNLNHDAMYWYRQDPGQGLRLIYYSQIVNDFQKGDIAEGYSVSREKKESFPLTVTSAQKNPTAFYLCASSIGGAAWEQYFGPGTRLTVT.